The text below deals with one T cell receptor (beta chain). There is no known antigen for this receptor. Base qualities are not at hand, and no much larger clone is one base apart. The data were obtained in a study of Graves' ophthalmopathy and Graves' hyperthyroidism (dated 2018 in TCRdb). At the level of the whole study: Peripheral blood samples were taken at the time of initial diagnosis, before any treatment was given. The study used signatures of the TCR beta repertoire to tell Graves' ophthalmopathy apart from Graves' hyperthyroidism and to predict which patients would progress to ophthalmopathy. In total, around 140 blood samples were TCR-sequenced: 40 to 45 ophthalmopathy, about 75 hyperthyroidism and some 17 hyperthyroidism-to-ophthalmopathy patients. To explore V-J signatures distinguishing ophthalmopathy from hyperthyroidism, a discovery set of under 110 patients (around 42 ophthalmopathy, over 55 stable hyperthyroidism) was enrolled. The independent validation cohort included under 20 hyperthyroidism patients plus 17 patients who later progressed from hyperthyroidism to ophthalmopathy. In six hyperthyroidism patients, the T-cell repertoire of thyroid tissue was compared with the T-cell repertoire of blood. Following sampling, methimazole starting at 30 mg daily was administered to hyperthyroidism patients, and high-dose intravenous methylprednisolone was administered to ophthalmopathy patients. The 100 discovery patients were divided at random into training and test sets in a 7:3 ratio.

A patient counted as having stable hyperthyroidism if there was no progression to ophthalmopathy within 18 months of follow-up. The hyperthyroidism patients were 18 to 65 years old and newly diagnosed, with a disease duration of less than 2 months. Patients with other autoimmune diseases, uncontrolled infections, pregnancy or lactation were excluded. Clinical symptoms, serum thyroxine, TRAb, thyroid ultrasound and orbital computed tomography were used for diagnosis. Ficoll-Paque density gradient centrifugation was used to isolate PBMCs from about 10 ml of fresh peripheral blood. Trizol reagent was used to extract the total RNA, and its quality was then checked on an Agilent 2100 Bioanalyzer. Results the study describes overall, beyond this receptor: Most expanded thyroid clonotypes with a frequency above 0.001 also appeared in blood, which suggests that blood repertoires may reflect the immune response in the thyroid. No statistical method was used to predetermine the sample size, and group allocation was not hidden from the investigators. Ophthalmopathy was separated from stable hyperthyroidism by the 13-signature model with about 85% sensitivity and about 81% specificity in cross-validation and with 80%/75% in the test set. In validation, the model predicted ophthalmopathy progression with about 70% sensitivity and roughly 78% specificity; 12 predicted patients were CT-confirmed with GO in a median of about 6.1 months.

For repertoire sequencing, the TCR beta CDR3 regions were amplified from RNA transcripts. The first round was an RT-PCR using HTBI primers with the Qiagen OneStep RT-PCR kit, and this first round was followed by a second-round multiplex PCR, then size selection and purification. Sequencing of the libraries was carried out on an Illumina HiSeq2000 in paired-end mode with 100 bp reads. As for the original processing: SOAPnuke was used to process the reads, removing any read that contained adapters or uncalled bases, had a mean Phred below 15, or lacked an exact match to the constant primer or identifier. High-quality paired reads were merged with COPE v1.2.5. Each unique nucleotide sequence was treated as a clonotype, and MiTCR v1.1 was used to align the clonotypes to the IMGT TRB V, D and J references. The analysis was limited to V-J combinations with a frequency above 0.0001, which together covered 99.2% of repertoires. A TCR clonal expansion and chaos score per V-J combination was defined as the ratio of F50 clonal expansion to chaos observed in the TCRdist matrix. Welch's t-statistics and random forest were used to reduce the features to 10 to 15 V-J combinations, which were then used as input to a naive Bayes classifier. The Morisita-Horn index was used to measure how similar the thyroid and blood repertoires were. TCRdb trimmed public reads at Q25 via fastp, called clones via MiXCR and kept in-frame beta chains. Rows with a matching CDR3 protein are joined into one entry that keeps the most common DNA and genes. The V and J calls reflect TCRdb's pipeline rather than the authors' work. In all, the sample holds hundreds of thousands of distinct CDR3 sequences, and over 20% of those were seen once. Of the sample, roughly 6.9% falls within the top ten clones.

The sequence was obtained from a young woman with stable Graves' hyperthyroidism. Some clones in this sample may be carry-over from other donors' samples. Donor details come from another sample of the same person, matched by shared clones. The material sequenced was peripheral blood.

In nucleotides, the sequence is TGCAGTGCTATGAAGCGGGGGATGAAAAGCTCTGGGGCCAACGTCCTGACTTTC. It is translated as CSAMKRGMKSSGANVLTF. The receptor chain draws on TRBV20-1 and TRBJ2-6; 8 of the junction bases match TRBD2. Germline trimming amounts to 4 bases on V and 0 bases on J, with 11 as the count of junction bases outside the gene matches. CDR1 and CDR2 are read off the germline V gene (reference sequence) as DFQATT and SNEGSKA. The CDR3 has 18 amino acids, counting the end cysteine and phenylalanine. Only the CDR3 DNA stays, 54 bases, in frame from base 1.